The 3 T cell receptor beta chains below all came from one sample that was sequenced in a study of cytomegalovirus exposure and HLA in healthy donors. Both 60 Vbeta primers and 13 Jbeta primers went into the PCR. The table came from immunoSEQ multiplex PCR; TCRdb's copy has only in-frame clones and leaves some out. The top ten hold about 1.8% of the sample, which has 200,000 to 250,000 clones, about 79% seen once. The sample consisted of PBMCs. The receptors shown here come from a man in his late teens or twenties in good health and CMV-seronegative.

The rearrangement joins TRBV7-9 to TRBJ2-7; D perhaps matches TRBD2 (6 bases). V lost 7 bases to trimming and J lost 6 bases, with 28 bases between them. The V gene's germline CDR1 is SEHNR and CDR2 FQNEAQ (reference sequence). This CDR3 is built from 17 residues. CDR3 sequence: CASTHPGEIASSAEQYF. For the CDR3, the DNA is TGTGCCAGCACCCACCCGGGAGAGATCGCCTCTAGCGCCGAGCAGTACTTC.

The chain is built from TRBV5-4 and TRBJ1-1; weak D call: TRBD1 (5 bases). Germline assignment: CDR1 SGHNT and CDR2 YYREEE (reference sequence). V was clipped by 4 bases and J by 1 base, with 11 bases between them. The CDR3 runs to 14 residues. The CDR3 DNA reads TGTGCCAGCAGCGGCAGGGCCGGGAACACTGAAGCTTTCTTT. Its protein product is CASSGRAGNTEAFF.

This sequence joins TRBV27 and TRBJ2-1, with a tentative D call TRBD2 (6 bases). This CDR3 comprises 15 residues. Germline CDR1 reads MNHEY; CDR2 reads SMNVEV (reference sequence). Trimming removed 5 bases from V and 0 bases from J, with 11 bases in between. CDR3 amino acids: CASSISGSSYNEQFF. In DNA form, the CDR3 reads TGTGCCAGCAGTATTAGCGGAAGCTCCTACAATGAGCAGTTCTTC.